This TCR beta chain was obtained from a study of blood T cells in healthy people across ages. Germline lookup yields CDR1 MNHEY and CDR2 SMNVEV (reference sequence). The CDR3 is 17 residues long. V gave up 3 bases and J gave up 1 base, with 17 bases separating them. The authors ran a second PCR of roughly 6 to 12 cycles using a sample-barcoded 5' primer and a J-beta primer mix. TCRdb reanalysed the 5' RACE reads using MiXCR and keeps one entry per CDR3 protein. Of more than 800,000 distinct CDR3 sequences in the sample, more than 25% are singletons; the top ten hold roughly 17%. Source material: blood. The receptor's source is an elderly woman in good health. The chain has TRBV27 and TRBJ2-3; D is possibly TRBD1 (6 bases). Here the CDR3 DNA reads TGTGCCAGCAGTTTCTTGAACAGGGAGATAGGCACAGATACGCAGTATTTT. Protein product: CASSFLNREIGTDTQYF.